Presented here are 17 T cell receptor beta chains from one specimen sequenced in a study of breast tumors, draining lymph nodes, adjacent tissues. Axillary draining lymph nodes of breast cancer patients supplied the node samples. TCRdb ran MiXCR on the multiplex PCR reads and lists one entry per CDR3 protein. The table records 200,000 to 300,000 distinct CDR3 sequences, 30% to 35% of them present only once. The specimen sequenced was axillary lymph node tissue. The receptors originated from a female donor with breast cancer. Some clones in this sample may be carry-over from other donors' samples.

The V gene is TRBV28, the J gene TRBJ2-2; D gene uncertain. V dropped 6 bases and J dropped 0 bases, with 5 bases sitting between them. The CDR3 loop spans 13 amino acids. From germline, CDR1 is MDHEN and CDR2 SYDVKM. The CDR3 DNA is TGTGCCAGCAGATCGACGAACACCGGGGAGCTGTTTTTT. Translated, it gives CASRSTNTGELFF.

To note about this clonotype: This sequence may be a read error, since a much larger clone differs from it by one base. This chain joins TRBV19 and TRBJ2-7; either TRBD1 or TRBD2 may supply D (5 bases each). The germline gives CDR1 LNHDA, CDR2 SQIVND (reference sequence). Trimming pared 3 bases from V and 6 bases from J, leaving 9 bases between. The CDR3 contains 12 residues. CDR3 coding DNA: TGTGCCAGTAGTATTGGGGGAACCGAGCAGTACTTC. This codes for CASSIGGTEQYF. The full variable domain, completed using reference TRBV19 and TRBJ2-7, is DGGITQSPKYLFRKEGQNVTLSCEQNLNHDAMYWYRQDPGQGLRLIYYSQIVNDFQKGDIAEGYSVSREKKESFPLTVTSAQKNPTAFYLCASSIGGTEQYFGPGTRLTVT.

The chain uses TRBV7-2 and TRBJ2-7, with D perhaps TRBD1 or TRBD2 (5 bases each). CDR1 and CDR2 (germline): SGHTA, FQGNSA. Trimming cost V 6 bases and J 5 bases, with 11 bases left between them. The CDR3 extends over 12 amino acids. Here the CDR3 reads CASRQGDDEQYF. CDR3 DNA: TGTGCCAGCAGGCAGGGAGACGACGAGCAGTACTTC.

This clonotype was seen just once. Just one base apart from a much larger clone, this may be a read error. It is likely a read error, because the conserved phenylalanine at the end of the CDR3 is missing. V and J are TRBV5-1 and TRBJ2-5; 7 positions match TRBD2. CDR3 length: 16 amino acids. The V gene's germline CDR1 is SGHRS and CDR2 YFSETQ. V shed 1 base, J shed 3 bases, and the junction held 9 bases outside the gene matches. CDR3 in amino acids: CASSLSLSGTKETQYL. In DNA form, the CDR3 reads TGCGCCAGCAGCTTGTCATTAAGCGGGACGAAAGAGACCCAGTACCTC.

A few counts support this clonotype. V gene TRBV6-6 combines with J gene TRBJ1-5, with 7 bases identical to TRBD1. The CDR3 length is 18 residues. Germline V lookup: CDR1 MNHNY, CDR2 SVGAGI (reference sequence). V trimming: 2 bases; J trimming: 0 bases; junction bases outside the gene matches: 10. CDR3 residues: CASSYRTGSGGSNQPQHF. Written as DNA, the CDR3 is TGTGCCAGCAGTTACCGTACCGGGTCAGGGGGTAGCAATCAGCCCCAGCATTTT.

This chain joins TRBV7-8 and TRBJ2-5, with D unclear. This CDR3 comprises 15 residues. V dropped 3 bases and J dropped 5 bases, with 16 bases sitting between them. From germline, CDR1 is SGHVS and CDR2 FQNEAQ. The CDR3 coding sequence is TGTGCCAGCAGCTTCACTACCGATGTAGGGGAGACCCAGTACTTC. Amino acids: CASSFTTDVGETQYF.

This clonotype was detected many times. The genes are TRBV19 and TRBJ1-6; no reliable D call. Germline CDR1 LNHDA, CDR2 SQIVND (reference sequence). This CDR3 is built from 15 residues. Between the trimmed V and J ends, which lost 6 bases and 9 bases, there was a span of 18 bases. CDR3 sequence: CASSVPGSASSPLHF. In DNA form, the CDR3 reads TGTGCCAGTAGCGTCCCTGGGTCGGCGAGTTCACCCCTCCACTTT.

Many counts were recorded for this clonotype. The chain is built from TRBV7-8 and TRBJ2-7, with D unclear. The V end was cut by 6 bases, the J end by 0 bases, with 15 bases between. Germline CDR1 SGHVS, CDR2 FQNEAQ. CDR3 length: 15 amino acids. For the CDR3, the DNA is TGTGCCAGCAGTCTCGCGGACGTCACCTCCTACGAGCAGTACTTC. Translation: CASSLADVTSYEQYF.

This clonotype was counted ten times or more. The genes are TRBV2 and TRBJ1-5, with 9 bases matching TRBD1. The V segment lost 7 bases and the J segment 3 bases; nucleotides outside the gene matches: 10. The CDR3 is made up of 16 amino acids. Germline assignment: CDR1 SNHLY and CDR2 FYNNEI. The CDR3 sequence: CASNPPGQGYNQPQHF. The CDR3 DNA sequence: TGTGCCAGCAATCCCCCGGGACAGGGATACAATCAGCCCCAGCATTTT.

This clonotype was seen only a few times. This chain's CDR3 is CASSAGQGIFLGTEAFF. The CDR3 region has the DNA TGCGCCAGCAGCGCGGGACAAGGGATCTTCCTCGGGACTGAAGCTTTCTTT. V and J are TRBV5-1 and TRBJ1-1; D might be TRBD1 (6 bases). Deletions cut 4 bases from V and 5 bases from J, with 24 bases between. CDR3 length equals 17 residues. Per germline, CDR1 SGHRS and CDR2 YFSETQ.

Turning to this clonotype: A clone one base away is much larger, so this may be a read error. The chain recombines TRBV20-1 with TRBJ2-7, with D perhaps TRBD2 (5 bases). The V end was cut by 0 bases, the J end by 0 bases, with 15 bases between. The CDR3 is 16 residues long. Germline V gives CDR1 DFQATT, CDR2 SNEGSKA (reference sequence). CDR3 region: CSARDFERWLSYEQYF. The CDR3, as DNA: TGCAGTGCTAGAGATTTTGAGCGGTGGCTCTCCTACGAGCAGTACTTC.

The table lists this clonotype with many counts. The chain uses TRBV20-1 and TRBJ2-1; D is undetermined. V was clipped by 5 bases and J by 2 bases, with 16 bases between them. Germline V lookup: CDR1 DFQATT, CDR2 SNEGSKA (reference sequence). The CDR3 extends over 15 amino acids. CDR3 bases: TGCAGTGCTTCCCTTCCACTACAAGCCTACAATGAGCAGTTCTTC. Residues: CSASLPLQAYNEQFF.

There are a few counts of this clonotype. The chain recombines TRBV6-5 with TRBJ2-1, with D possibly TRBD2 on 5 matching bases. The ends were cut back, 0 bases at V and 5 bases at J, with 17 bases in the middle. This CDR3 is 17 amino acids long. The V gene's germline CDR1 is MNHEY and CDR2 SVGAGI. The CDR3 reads CASSYSPPSGPHNEQFF. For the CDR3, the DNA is TGTGCCAGCAGTTACTCCCCTCCCAGCGGCCCTCACAATGAGCAGTTCTTC.

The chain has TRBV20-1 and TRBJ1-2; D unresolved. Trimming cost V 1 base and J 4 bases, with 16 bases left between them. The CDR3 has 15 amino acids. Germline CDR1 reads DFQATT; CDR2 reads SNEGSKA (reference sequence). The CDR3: CSARGASEEPYGYTF. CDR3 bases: TGCAGTGCTAGAGGTGCGTCAGAGGAGCCCTATGGCTACACCTTC.

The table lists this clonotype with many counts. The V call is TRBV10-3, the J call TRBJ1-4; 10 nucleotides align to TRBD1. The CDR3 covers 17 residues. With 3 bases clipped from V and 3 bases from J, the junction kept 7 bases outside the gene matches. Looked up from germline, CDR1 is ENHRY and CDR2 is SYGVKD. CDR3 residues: CAISDPTGGMANEKLFF. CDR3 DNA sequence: TGTGCCATCAGTGATCCGACAGGGGGCATGGCTAATGAAAAACTGTTTTTT.

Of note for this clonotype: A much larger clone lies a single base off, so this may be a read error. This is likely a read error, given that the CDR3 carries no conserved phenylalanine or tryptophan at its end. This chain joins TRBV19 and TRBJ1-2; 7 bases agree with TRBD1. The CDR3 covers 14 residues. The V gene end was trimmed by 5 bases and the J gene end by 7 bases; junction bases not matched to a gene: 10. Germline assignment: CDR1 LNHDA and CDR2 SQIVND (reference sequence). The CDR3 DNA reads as TGTGCCAGTAGTGCAGCCACAGGGGTCGGTGGCTACACCTAC. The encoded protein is CASSAATGVGGYTY.

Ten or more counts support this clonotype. CDR3 sequence (DNA): TGTGCCAGCAGCATAGGACGGTTCACAGATACGCAGTATTTT. This codes for CASSIGRFTDTQYF. The J gene is TRBJ2-3, the V gene TRBV5-8; D unclear. With 4 bases removed from V and 2 bases from J, the gap between germline ends came to 11 bases. The CDR3 is 14 residues long. CDR1 and CDR2 from the germline V gene are SGHTS and YDEGEE.